Listed below are T cell receptor beta chains from one sample, sequenced in a study of cytomegalovirus exposure and HLA in healthy donors. TCRdb's copy holds only in-frame clones and misses some; the assay was immunoSEQ multiplex PCR. The table shows more than 110,000 clones, with approximately 87% occurring only once. The sample taken for sequencing was PBMCs. These receptors came from a man between 18 and 35 years old in good health and CMV-seronegative. CDR3s include the opening cysteine and the closing phenylalanine or tryptophan. D genes are given only for firm matches. Clone size appears in some rows only: once, few, many, or a class for an expanded clone.

TRBD2,TRBJ2-3,NA,TRBV28,CASSGTSGSVWGTDTQYF,TGTGCCAGCAGTGGGACTAGCGGGAGTGTTTGGGGAACAGATACGCAGTATTTT
NA,TRBJ2-5,once,TRBV5-8,CASSNGRVGGFEETQYF,TGTGCCAGCAGCAACGGGCGTGTGGGGGGATTTGAAGAGACCCAGTACTTC
NA,TRBJ1-3,NA,TRBV5-1,CASSPGNTIYF,TGCGCCAGCAGCCCCGGGAACACCATATATTTT
TRBD1,TRBJ1-6,NA,TRBV9,CASSAPGTGGVYNSPLHF,TGTGCCAGCAGCGCCCCCGGGACAGGGGGCGTTTATAATTCACCCCTCCACTTT
TRBD1,TRBJ2-5,NA,TRBV18,CASSPGTGGLQETQYF,TGTGCCAGCTCACCCGGGACAGGGGGCCTCCAAGAGACCCAGTACTTC
NA,TRBJ1-5,NA,TRBV19,CASSAGFLEWNQPQHF,TGTGCCAGTAGTGCGGGTTTTCTGGAATGGAATCAGCCCCAGCATTTT
TRBD1,TRBJ1-1,NA,TRBV6-1,CASSRTGRDTEAFF,TGTGCCAGCAGCCGGACAGGGAGAGACACTGAAGCTTTCTTT
TRBD1,TRBJ1-4,NA,TRBV19,CASSGQGGEKLFF,TGTGCCAGTAGTGGACAGGGTGGTGAAAAACTGTTTTTT
NA,TRBJ1-2,NA,TRBV28,CASSVQVSRYGYTF,TGTGCCAGCAGTGTACAGGTCAGTCGGTATGGCTACACCTTC
NA,TRBJ2-7,NA,TRBV5-1,CASSLPGEWDEQYF,TGCGCCAGCAGCTTGCCGGGGGAATGGGACGAGCAGTACTTC
NA,TRBJ1-3,NA,TRBV25-1,CASSEQGSGNTIYF,TGTGCCAGCAGTGAACAGGGATCTGGAAACACCATATATTTT
NA,TRBJ2-4,NA,TRBV13,CASSLVSGVAKNIQYF,TGTGCCAGCAGCTTAGTTTCCGGGGTAGCCAAAAACATTCAGTACTTC
TRBD2,TRBJ2-1,NA,TRBV29-1,CSVEDLGAGGYNEQFF,TGCAGCGTTGAAGATCTTGGGGCGGGGGGATACAATGAGCAGTTCTTC
TRBD2,TRBJ2-2,once,TRBV9,CASSVVLAGNTGELFF,TGTGCCAGCAGCGTAGTCCTAGCGGGGAACACCGGGGAGCTGTTTTTT
TRBD1,TRBJ1-2,NA,TRBV9,CASSERGTGTANYGYTF,TGTGCCAGCAGCGAGCGAGGGACAGGTACAGCTAACTATGGCTACACCTTC
TRBD2,TRBJ2-5,once,TRBV9,CASSVGGGAMETQYF,TGTGCCAGCAGCGTAGGCGGGGGGGCCATGGAGACCCAGTACTTC
TRBD1,TRBJ1-6,NA,TRBV7-8,CASSPRQGDSPLHF,TGTGCCAGCAGCCCTCGACAGGGGGATTCACCCCTCCACTTT
NA,TRBJ1-1,NA,TRBV5-1,CASSEQTLNTEAFF,TGCGCCAGCAGCGAACAGACCCTGAACACTGAAGCTTTCTTT
TRBD2,TRBJ2-7,NA,TRBV11-2,CASSLVGAGPWEQYF,TGTGCCAGCAGCTTAGTGGGAGCGGGGCCCTGGGAGCAGTACTTC
TRBD2,TRBJ2-6,NA,TRBV10-1,CASSPGRAGSGANVLTF,TGCGCCAGCAGCCCCGGGAGGGCAGGGTCTGGGGCCAACGTCCTGACTTTC
NA,TRBJ1-5,NA,TRBV19,CASSPLSFQPQHF,TGTGCCAGTAGCCCCCTCTCCTTCCAGCCCCAGCATTTT
TRBD1,TRBJ1-2,NA,TRBV28,CASSSGQGAPYGYTF,TGTGCCAGCAGTTCGGGACAGGGGGCCCCCTATGGCTACACCTTC
NA,TRBJ1-4,NA,TRBV6-5,CASSRKRSGEKLFF,TGTGCCAGCAGCCGGAAGCGATCGGGTGAAAAACTGTTTTTT
TRBD1,TRBJ2-1,NA,TRBV19,CASSTVDRVNEQFF,TGTGCCAGTAGTACCGTAGACAGGGTAAATGAGCAGTTCTTC
TRBD1,TRBJ1-1,NA,TRBV25-1,CASSERTGWVGEAFF,TGTGCCAGCAGTGAAAGGACAGGGTGGGTAGGTGAAGCTTTCTTT
TRBD2,TRBJ2-3,NA,TRBV6-1,CASSEAGTSNADTQYF,TGTGCCAGCAGTGAGGCCGGGACTAGCAACGCAGATACGCAGTATTTT
TRBD1,TRBJ2-5,NA,TRBV18,CASSPLIQLRDRGSFGETQYF,TGTGCCAGCTCACCTCTAATTCAACTTAGGGACAGGGGAAGTTTCGGAGAGACCCAGTACTTC
NA,TRBJ2-3,NA,TRBV5-6,CASSQSPGGITDTQYF,TGTGCCAGCAGCCAATCCCCGGGGGGCATCACAGATACGCAGTATTTT
NA,TRBJ1-2,NA,TRBV28,CASSFQAARSFGYTF,TGTGCCAGCAGTTTTCAGGCCGCTCGTTCTTTTGGCTACACCTTC
NA,TRBJ1-5,NA,TRBV5-8,CASSLEGSGSNQPQHF,TGTGCCAGCAGCTTGGAGGGTTCAGGGAGCAATCAGCCCCAGCATTTT
NA,TRBJ1-2,NA,TRBV7-9,CASSLSQVWVLRFVYGYTF,TGTGCCAGCAGCTTATCTCAGGTGTGGGTTCTTCGGTTCGTTTATGGCTACACCTTC
NA,TRBJ2-5,NA,TRBV9,CASSVGTGMSETQYF,TGTGCCAGCAGCGTGGGAACAGGGATGTCGGAGACCCAGTACTTC
NA,TRBJ2-7,NA,TRBV7-9,CASSLAFQYPYEQYF,TGTGCCAGCAGCTTAGCGTTCCAGTATCCCTACGAGCAGTACTTC
NA,TRBJ1-5,NA,TRBV2,CASSGENYQPQHF,TGTGCCAGCAGTGGAGAGAACTATCAGCCCCAGCATTTT
NA,TRBJ2-1,NA,TRBV21-1,CASSKDGYRGVNGSYNEQFF,TGTGCCAGCAGCAAAGACGGGTACCGGGGGGTAAACGGCTCCTACAATGAGCAGTTCTTC
NA,TRBJ2-2,few,TRBV6-5,CASSIRQDTGELFF,TGTGCCAGCAGTATCCGACAGGACACCGGGGAGCTGTTTTTT
NA,TRBJ2-5,NA,TRBV19,CASSMVFSEETQYF,TGTGCCAGTAGTATGGTGTTTAGCGAAGAGACCCAGTACTTC
TRBD1,TRBJ2-7,NA,TRBV5-4,CASSWTGRAYEQYF,TGTGCCAGCAGCTGGACAGGTAGGGCCTACGAGCAGTACTTC
TRBD1,TRBJ2-7,NA,TRBV5-6,CASSLDRARDEQYF,TGTGCCAGCAGCCTCGACAGGGCCCGGGACGAGCAGTACTTC
NA,TRBJ1-4,NA,TRBV4-3,CASSPTRGGSEKLFF,TGCGCCAGCAGCCCCACAAGGGGTGGAAGCGAAAAACTGTTTTTT
TRBD1,TRBJ2-1,NA,TRBV6-5,CASSSGTGTYNEQFF,TGTGCCAGCAGTTCCGGGACAGGGACCTACAATGAGCAGTTCTTC
NA,TRBJ2-5,NA,TRBV5-6,CASSLQETQYF,TGTGCCAGCAGCCTCCAAGAGACCCAGTACTTC
NA,TRBJ2-1,once,TRBV13,CASSLRGRDPQFF,TGTGCCAGCAGCTTAAGGGGGCGGGATCCCCAGTTCTTC
NA,TRBJ2-5,NA,TRBV19,CASSMVLQETQYF,TGTGCCAGTAGTATGGTACTACAAGAGACCCAGTACTTC
NA,TRBJ2-7,NA,TRBV15,CATSRDQRDEQYF,TGTGCCACCAGCAGAGATCAGAGGGACGAGCAGTACTTC
TRBD2,TRBJ2-1,NA,TRBV28,CASSEQREGYNEQFF,TGTGCCAGCAGCGAACAGCGGGAGGGCTACAATGAGCAGTTCTTC
TRBD2,TRBJ2-7,NA,TRBV7-9,CASSERGASGVNEQYF,TGTGCCAGCAGCGAACGGGGGGCTAGCGGGGTCAACGAGCAGTACTTC
TRBD2,TRBJ2-7,NA,TRBV7-8,CASSPRGVAGGSYEQYF,TGTGCCAGCAGCCCCCGGGGTGTAGCGGGAGGATCCTACGAGCAGTACTTC
TRBD1,TRBJ2-7,once,TRBV6-5,CASSYSPGQGTYEQYF,TGTGCCAGCAGTTACTCGCCTGGACAGGGGACTTACGAGCAGTACTTC
NA,TRBJ1-4,NA,TRBV4-1,CASSHPKNWRDTNEKLFF,TGCGCCAGCAGCCATCCCAAAAATTGGCGGGATACTAATGAAAAACTGTTTTTT
NA,TRBJ1-4,NA,TRBV7-9,CASSRGTNEKLFF,TGTGCCAGCAGCCGAGGAACTAATGAAAAACTGTTTTTT
NA,TRBJ1-5,NA,TRBV19,CASTGQPNQPQHF,TGTGCCAGTACAGGACAGCCCAATCAGCCCCAGCATTTT
NA,TRBJ2-7,few,TRBV6-5,CASSQAGSEQYF,TGTGCCAGCAGTCAGGCAGGGTCCGAGCAGTACTTC
NA,TRBJ2-7,NA,TRBV11-1,CASGADSTSLRQYF,TGTGCCAGCGGCGCGGACAGTACCTCTCTTCGTCAGTACTTC
NA,TRBJ1-4,NA,TRBV5-1,CASSLTGTTNEKLFF,TGCGCCAGCAGCTTGACGGGGACAACTAATGAAAAACTGTTTTTT
TRBD2,TRBJ2-1,NA,TRBV2,CASISGSGGAYEQFF,TGTGCCAGCATTAGTGGAAGCGGGGGGGCTTATGAGCAGTTCTTC
NA,TRBJ2-1,NA,TRBV7-9,CASSLPPVNEQFF,TGTGCCAGCAGCTTACCCCCGGTCAATGAGCAGTTCTTC
TRBD1,TRBJ2-2,NA,TRBV19,CASSTGDREAGELFF,TGTGCCAGTAGTACCGGGGACAGGGAGGCGGGGGAGCTGTTTTTT
NA,TRBJ1-2,NA,TRBV27,CASSLSYLAGVNYGYTF,TGTGCCAGCAGTTTATCGTACCTAGCGGGGGTGAACTATGGCTACACCTTC
NA,TRBJ2-5,NA,TRBV2,CASSEDRVETQYF,TGTGCCAGCAGTGAAGACAGGGTTGAGACCCAGTACTTC